This TCR beta chain was sequenced during a study of blood T cells in healthy people across ages (dated by TCRdb to about 2015). Study-level background: In model experiments, template switching captured about one uniquely barcoded TCR beta cDNA molecule for every two T cells. Using deep sequencing normalized with unique cDNA molecular identifiers, the study measured how TCR beta repertoire diversity changes with age. The donors were split into four age groups: young (average around 17 years), middle-aged (around 40), aged (about 62) and long-lived (approximately 89). To avoid experimental bias, donors of different ages were distributed randomly across sequencing lanes. The study analyzed two additional independent replicas of 1 million unique cDNA reads from the same blood draw for two donors, one aged 18 to 29 and one aged 80 or older. The research as a whole found: Total diversity estimates from one million sequenced T cells were considered lower bounds and underestimates. Compared with the aged group, more naive CD4+ T cells, fewer expanded clones and increased TCR diversity were shown by the long-lived group, suggesting age selection. Observed TCR beta diversity per million T cells fell roughly linearly with age, and a significant reduction was already apparent by age around 40. The percentage of naive T cells measured by flow cytometry correlated strongly with observed TCR beta diversity. Donor CMV infection status was unknown, potentially confounding age-related changes in expanded clonotypes. Because profiling used bulk unsorted PBMCs, naive and antigen-experienced compartments could not be compared conclusively.

Concerning this clonotype: What this receptor recognizes is not known. There are no base qualities to consult, and no much larger clone falls within one base.

The donors were 40 or so Caucasian individuals from Russia, aged about 6 to 95 years, who were systemically healthy. Around 9.9 milliliters of peripheral blood were collected from each donor into EDTA-treated Vacutainer tubes. Ficoll-Paque density-gradient centrifugation was used to isolate PBMCs, with at least 7 million per sample. Trizol reagent was used to extract total RNA from the PBMCs, yielding at least 5.5 micrograms per sample. Naive CD45RAhigh/CD27high T cell percentages were measured by flow cytometry on a PBMC aliquot from every donor. Library generation was performed with 5' RACE. The instrument was an Illumina HiSeq 2500. A second roughly 6 to 11 cycle PCR used a sample-barcoded 5' primer and a J-beta primer mix. A unique molecular identifier was introduced onto each TCR beta cDNA molecule by a template-switch 5' adaptor carrying 12 random nucleotides. At least 2.5 million CDR3-containing paired-end reads were obtained from each sample. All of the RNA was converted into first-strand cDNA using the Mint cDNA synthesis kit, with a TRBC-specific oligonucleotide serving as the primer. Following uracil-DNA glycosylase treatment, a first 18-cycle PCR with universal primers M1SS and BC2_uni_R was performed on all cDNA. For the original study's pipeline: Normalization of each sample was performed by random selection of 1 million high-quality reads, each carrying a distinct molecular identifier. Instead of being binned into consensus sequences, reads with shared molecular identifiers were discarded. MiTCR, run with a Q25 quality threshold and the strictest error-elimination algorithm, handled CDR3 identification, clonotype clustering and error correction. A nonparametric unseen species model with Euler transformation was used to estimate lower-bound total TCR beta diversity. The raw public reads went through TCRdb reprocessing: fastp at Q25, MiXCR clone calling, in-frame beta chains kept. Entries are consolidated by CDR3 protein sequence, retaining the most common genes and DNA. Here the V and J calls rest on TCRdb's processing, not on the authors' analysis. The sample table lists hundreds of thousands of distinct CDR3 sequences, about 51% of them with a count of one. Of the sample, roughly 13% is held by the ten largest clones.

The cysteine opens and the phenylalanine closes a CDR3 of 14 amino acids. This entry keeps only the CDR3 DNA: 42 bases, framed from base 1. CDR1 and CDR2 were assigned from the germline V gene as SNHLY and FYNNEI. The germline ends are 11 bases apart after V is trimmed by 1 base and J by 5 bases. Sequenced material: blood. This TCR came from a woman aged 80 or older in good health. The chain is assembled from TRBV2 and TRBJ1-1; the D gene is perhaps TRBD1, from 5 matching bases. At the DNA level, the sequence is TGTGCCAGCAGTGAAGATGCAGGGCTTACTGAAGCTTTCTTT. This encodes CASSEDAGLTEAFF.